This TCR beta chain was sequenced for a study of beta chain features in type 1 diabetes. For the study at large: Cell yields, age and gender were similar between patients and healthy donors.

Study conclusions and caveats: Within each of all four CD4+ subsets, Type 1 diabetes patients had TCRB CDR3s that were moderately but significantly shorter.

Cells sorted by CD45RO/CCR7/CD25/CD127/CD95/CD27 comprised CD4+ naive, central memory, regulatory and stem cell-like memory cells. In its sample, this clone was seen a few times. Its antigen is undetermined. cDNA synthesis used the whole RNA isolate, giving expressed TCRB sequences. Only in-frame clones appear in the TCRdb table, and some are missing; sequencing was by immunoSEQ multiplex PCR. The sample lists 400,000 to 550,000 clones, 9.5% to 12% seen once, with 0.046% in the top ten. Germline values: CDR1 SGHTA, CDR2 FQGNSA. This CDR3 region has 15 residues. V was clipped by 6 bases and J by 4 bases, with 15 bases between them.

Specimen: naive CD4+ T cells from blood. The chain couples TRBV7-2 to TRBJ2-2; D perhaps matches TRBD2 (5 bases). The clonotype comes from a woman in her late teens or twenties in good health. The CDR3 DNA follows: TGTGCCAGCAGACTAACTAGGGTCAGCACCGGGGAGCTGTTTTTT. Translating gives CASRLTRVSTGELFF.